This T cell receptor beta chain derives from a study of spatial heterogeneity in lung cancer. Study-level information: A total of roughly 72 untreated early-stage non-small cell lung cancer patients served as donors. After resection, follow-up PBMC samples were sequenced when available, at a median of about two years later. Detection consistently captured more beta-chain sequences than alpha-chain sequences.

Time point denoted: blood at routine non-recurrence follow-up after resection. No cells were sorted before sequencing. The whole RNA sequenced was extracted from tumor, nontumor lung or frozen PBMC. TCRdb reanalysed the 5' RACE reads using MiXCR and keeps one entry per CDR3 protein. The table shows some 110,000 distinct CDR3 sequences, with 12% occurring only once. The CDR3 runs 13 residues. V lost 6 bases and J 8 bases, leaving 14 bases between the germline ends. The germline V gene encodes CDR1 ENHRY and CDR2 SYGVKD. This clonotype was found many times. J is TRBJ1-5 and V is TRBV10-3; no firm D call. This TCR was sampled from a male donor with early-stage non-small cell lung cancer. The input for sequencing was PBMCs, taken at follow-up. The CDR3 nucleotides read TGTGCCATCAGGGGCGTCCGCTCGGAGCCCCAGCATTTT. Protein sequence: CAIRGVRSEPQHF.